A single sample gave rise to the 12 T cell receptor beta chains below, sequenced in a study of cytomegalovirus exposure and HLA in healthy donors. 60 Vbeta and 13 Jbeta primers were used in PCR. Some clones are missing from TCRdb's copy, which holds only in-frame ones; the method was immunoSEQ multiplex PCR. The sample features under 85,000 clones, with about 16% in its top ten. Input material: PBMCs. These receptor sequences come from a boy between 10 and 17 years old in good health and CMV-seronegative.

The chain is built from TRBV5-4 and TRBJ2-5, with 7 bases lining up with TRBD2. The ends lost 3 bases at V and 4 bases at J; junction bases unmatched: 9. This CDR3 is built from 15 residues. Looked up from germline, CDR1 is SGHNT and CDR2 is YYREEE (reference sequence). CDR3 in DNA: TGTGCCAGCAGCTGGATGGGAGGGATGGGAGAGACCCAGTACTTC. Its protein product is CASSWMGGMGETQYF.

The V gene is TRBV7-2, the J gene TRBJ2-5; D uncertain. CDR1 and CDR2 (germline): SGHTA, FQGNSA. This CDR3 is 11 amino acids long. With 3 bases removed from V and 5 bases from J, the gap between germline ends came to 4 bases. The chain's CDR3 is CASSFSETQYF. The CDR3, as DNA: TGTGCCAGCAGCTTCTCGGAGACCCAGTACTTC.

The chain couples TRBV9 to TRBJ2-1, with 11 bases aligning to TRBD1. V was clipped by 3 bases and J by 8 bases; unmatched bases: 7. The germline V gene has CDR1 SGDLS and CDR2 YYNGEE. The CDR3 runs to 15 residues. The CDR3 loop is CASSARGQGVDEQFF. The CDR3 region has the DNA TGTGCCAGCAGCGCCCGGGGACAGGGGGTCGATGAGCAGTTCTTC.

Concerning this clone itself: Sequence at one end of the junction differs from germline and may be a read error. This rearrangement joins TRBV19 to TRBJ2-2; 7 nucleotides align to TRBD1. The CDR3 loop spans 15 amino acids. Germline V lookup: CDR1 LNHDA, CDR2 SQIVND (reference sequence). The CDR3, as DNA: TGTGCCAGTAGTATAGATCAGGGGGTTACCGGAGAGCTGTTTTTT. Protein: CASSIDQGVTGELFF.

The gene calls are TRBV30 and TRBJ2-5, with TRBD1 matching 10 bases. V dropped 5 bases and J dropped 4; count of bases not matched to a gene: 10. This CDR3 is 15 amino acids long. Germline V gene lookup returns CDR1 GTSNPN and CDR2 SVGIG (reference sequence). The CDR3 region is CAWSLDRGLGETQYF. The CDR3 DNA sequence: TGTGCCTGGTCCCTCGACAGGGGGCTTGGAGAGACCCAGTACTTC.

This chain connects TRBV5-1 to TRBJ2-2; 7 bases fit TRBD1. Germline V gene sequence: CDR1 SGHRS, CDR2 YFSETQ. V lost 4 bases and J lost 3; bases outside the gene matches: 6. The CDR3 has 15 amino acids. The chain's CDR3 is CASSPTGADTGELFF. In nucleotides, the CDR3 is TGCGCCAGCAGCCCTACAGGGGCGGACACCGGGGAGCTGTTTTTT.

The chain is built from TRBV19 and TRBJ1-2; D may be TRBD1 (5 bases). V gave up 2 bases and J gave up 4 bases, with 26 bases separating them. The CDR3 runs 19 residues. The germline V gene encodes CDR1 LNHDA and CDR2 SQIVND (reference sequence). CDR3 nucleotide sequence: TGTGCCAGTAGTATAAAAGAAGCAGGGATCCACATAAGGCCCTATGGCTACACCTTC. Residues: CASSIKEAGIHIRPYGYTF.

J is TRBJ2-1 and V is TRBV6-5; 7 nucleotides match TRBD2. Germline trimming cut 0 bases from V and 5 bases from J; bases unmatched to any gene: 4. CDR1 MNHEY and CDR2 SVGAGI come from the germline V gene. The CDR3 contains 15 residues. The CDR3 reads CASSYSGLGNNEQFF. CDR3 nucleotide sequence: TGTGCCAGCAGTTACTCCGGACTAGGGAACAATGAGCAGTTCTTC.

The chain carries TRBV10-1 and TRBJ1-2, with 9 nucleotides matching TRBD1. Unmatched junction bases numbered 6, after V lost 3 bases and J lost 4 bases. This CDR3 spans 15 amino acids. Germline V lookup: CDR1 WNHNN, CDR2 SYGVQD (reference sequence). Here the CDR3 reads CASSEGTGITYGYTF. The CDR3 region has the DNA TGCGCCAGCAGTGAAGGGACAGGGATTACCTATGGCTACACCTTC.

The J gene is TRBJ1-2, the V gene TRBV7-8; D gene ambiguous. This CDR3 is built from 15 residues. V was trimmed by 1 base and J by 5 bases, leaving 14 bases between them. CDR1 SGHVS and CDR2 FQNEAQ come from the germline V gene. The CDR3 coding sequence is TGTGCCAGCAGCTTAGACGAGGGATCGGGATATGGCTACACCTTC. This codes for CASSLDEGSGYGYTF.

The chain has TRBV4-2 and TRBJ2-3, with TRBD2 matching over 11 bases. The V gene's germline CDR1 is LGHNA and CDR2 YNFKEQ. V lost 2 bases to trimming and J lost 3 bases; unmatched junction nucleotides: 10. This CDR3 is built from 18 residues. In DNA form, the CDR3 reads TGTGCCAGCAGCCAATCAGGGTTAGCGGGGGGGGGTACAGATACGCAGTATTTT. Translation gives CASSQSGLAGGGTDTQYF.

The rearrangement uses TRBV27 and TRBJ2-1; D possibly corresponds to TRBD1 (6 bases). Germline CDR1 MNHEY, CDR2 SMNVEV (reference sequence). Trimming pared 5 bases from V and 0 bases from J, leaving 17 bases between. This CDR3 has 17 amino acids. The chain's CDR3 is CASSPIRQVSSYNEQFF. CDR3 sequence (DNA): TGTGCCAGCAGTCCGATTCGACAGGTGAGCTCCTACAATGAGCAGTTCTTC.